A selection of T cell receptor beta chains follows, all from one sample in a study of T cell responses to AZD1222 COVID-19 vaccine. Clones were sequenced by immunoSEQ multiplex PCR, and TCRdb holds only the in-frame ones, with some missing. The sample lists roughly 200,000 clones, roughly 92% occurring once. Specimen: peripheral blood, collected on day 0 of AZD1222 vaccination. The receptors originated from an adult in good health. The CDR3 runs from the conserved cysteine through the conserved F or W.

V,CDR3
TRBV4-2,CASSQLAGGQETQYF
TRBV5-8,CASSLGRAPSSLHF
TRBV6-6,CASSYPGTGNTDTQYF
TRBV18,CASSPVDTSNQPQHF
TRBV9,CASSVGTHGYTF
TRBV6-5,CASRSGQANYGYTF
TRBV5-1,CASSLTQGVVDGYTF
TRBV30,CAWSSRGLLSGNTIYF
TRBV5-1,CASSLRLAGNEQYF
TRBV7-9,CASSFNLDHEQFF
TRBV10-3,CAISGVASTDTQYF
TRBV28,CAIDTYSNQPQHF
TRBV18,CASSPSTGNTGELFF
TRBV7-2,CASSLGAREKLFF
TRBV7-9,CASRLQGIGSYEQYF
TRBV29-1,CSVVTGEQYF
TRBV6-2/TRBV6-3,CASSYGTGGFDTEAFF
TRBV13,CASSSDHQPQHF
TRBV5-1,CASSPTTMNTGELFF
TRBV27,CASSPGTTNQPQHF
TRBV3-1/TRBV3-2,CASSFGSGTAIQETQYF
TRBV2,CASSEMGQGNTIYF
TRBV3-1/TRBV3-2,CASSPGLSYNSPLHF
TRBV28,CASSLAGANYGYTF
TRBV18,CASSPPGGVQETQYF
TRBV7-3,CASSFGTYDYGYTF
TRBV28,CASNIGGLSEAFF
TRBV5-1,CASLRGDEQYF
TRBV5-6,CASSYGLAGGQETQYF
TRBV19,CASSIGSGGPLDEQFF
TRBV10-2,CASRTTDNSPLHF
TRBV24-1,CATRGPNTEAFF
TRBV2,CASSGARSGNTIYF
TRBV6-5,CASRQGPEAFF
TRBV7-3,CASSLAPTTEAFF
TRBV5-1,CASSPAEGAFIYGYTF
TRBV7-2,CASSSQYSGGYGYTF
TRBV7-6,CASSLQLESSPLHF
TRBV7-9,CASSPYTEAFF
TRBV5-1,CASSLATASRRETQYF
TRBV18,CASSPAPGPGNTIYF
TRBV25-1,CASSESSTAAYEQYF
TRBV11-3,CASSSSRGGTEAFF
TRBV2,CASRGTYLMFRYTF
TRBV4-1,CASSQDGLVDTIYF
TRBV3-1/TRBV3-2,CASSRDRDGYTF
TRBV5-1,CASSLADSNYGYTF
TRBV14,CASSRNTYYEQYF
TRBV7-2,CASSLSPENTEAFF
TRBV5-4,CASSLEGARGNTQYF
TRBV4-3,CASSAEQGTEAFF
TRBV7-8,CASSPRGLVSSNQPQHF
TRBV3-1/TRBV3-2,CASSQENYKETQYF